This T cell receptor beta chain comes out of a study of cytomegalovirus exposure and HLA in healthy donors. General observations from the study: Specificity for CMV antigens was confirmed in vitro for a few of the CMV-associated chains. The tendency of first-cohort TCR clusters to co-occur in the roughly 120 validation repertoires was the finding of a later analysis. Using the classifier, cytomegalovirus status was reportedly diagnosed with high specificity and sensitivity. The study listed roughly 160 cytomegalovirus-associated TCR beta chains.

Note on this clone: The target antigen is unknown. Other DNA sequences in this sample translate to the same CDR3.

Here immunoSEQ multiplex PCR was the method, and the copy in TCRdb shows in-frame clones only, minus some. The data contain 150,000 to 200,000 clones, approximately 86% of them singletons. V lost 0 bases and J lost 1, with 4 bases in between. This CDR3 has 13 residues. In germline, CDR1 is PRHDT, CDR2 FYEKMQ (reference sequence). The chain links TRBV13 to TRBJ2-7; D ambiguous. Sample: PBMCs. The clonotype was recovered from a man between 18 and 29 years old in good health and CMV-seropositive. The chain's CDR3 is CASSLGQSYEQYF. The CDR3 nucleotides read TGTGCCAGCAGCTTAGGACAGTCCTACGAGCAGTACTTC.